The clone carrying this T cell receptor beta chain was counted at least ten times. Separate cDNA molecules received unique molecular identifiers, which the library attached to them. TCRdb used MiXCR to reprocess the RACE reads, holding one entry per CDR3 protein. The profile covers over 35,000 distinct CDR3 sequences, with approximately 3.6% appearing a single time and around 26% taken by the ten largest. Time point described: patch test 1, 2 weeks after DPC sensitization. Treatment described: therapeutic diphenylcyclopropenone sensitization with weekly scalp DPC. Unfractionated whole blood was the source of the extracted total RNA. The data stem from a study of human T cells and chemical hapten exposure. The receptor was isolated from a man aged 50 or older with alopecia areata. Some clones in this sample may be carry-over from other donors' samples. Source: whole blood, taken in connection with sensitization to the hapten diphenylcyclopropenone (DPC).

CDR3 sequence reads: CASSTPTGPGNTIYF. CDR3 DNA: TGTGCCAGCAGTACCCCGACGGGGCCTGGAAACACCATATATTTT. The J gene is TRBJ1-3, the V gene TRBV28; D is perhaps TRBD1 (5 bases). CDR1 is MDHEN, CDR2 SYDVKM, per germline. V was shortened by 5 bases and J by 2 bases, with 13 bases between the two germline ends. The CDR3 has 15 amino acids. The full variable domain, completed using reference TRBV28 and TRBJ1-3, is DVKVTQSSRYLVKRTGEKVFLECVQDMDHENMFWYRQDPGLGLRLIYFSYDVKMKEKGDIPEGYSVSREKKERFSLILESASTNQTSMYLCASSTPTGPGNTIYFGEGSWLTVV.